Listed below are T cell receptor beta chains from one sample, sequenced in a study of blood T cell repertoires in COVID-19. TCRdb keeps only in-frame clones here, not all; method: immunoSEQ multiplex PCR. The sample has roughly 100,000 clones, 80% to 90% seen once. Source material: peripheral blood. Source of these receptors: a man aged 40-49 years with active or convalescent COVID-19. The CDR3 runs from the conserved cysteine through the conserved F or W. A D gene is named only where the DNA matches it firmly. Not all rows give a size; the values are once, few, many and, for expanded clones, a class.

j_call v_call d_call clone_size cdr3_aa cdr3_nt
TRBJ2-5 TRBV7-9 TRBD1 - CASSQPLGTARDQYF TGTGCCAGCAGCCAACCCCTCGGGACAGCGAGAGACCAGTACTTC
TRBJ2-2 TRBV5-4 - - CASSFGGVDTGELFF TGTGCCAGCAGCTTCGGGGGAGTTGACACCGGGGAGCTGTTTTTT
TRBJ2-7 TRBV6-2/TRBV6-3 - - CASSFGYEQYF TGTGCCAGCAGTTTCGGCTACGAGCAGTACTTC
TRBJ2-5 TRBV7-2 - - CASSPRSQETQYF TGTGCCAGCAGCCCTCGTAGTCAAGAGACCCAGTACTTC
TRBJ1-1 TRBV5-4 TRBD1 - CASSLLDRVNTEAFF TGTGCCAGCAGCCTACTGGACAGGGTGAACACTGAAGCTTTCTTT
TRBJ2-5 TRBV11-1 - - CASSSPGVGTQYF TGTGCCAGCAGCTCGCCGGGAGTCGGGACCCAGTACTTC
TRBJ2-2 TRBV5-6 - - CASSFRGGTGELFF TGTGCCAGCAGCTTTAGGGGAGGCACCGGGGAGCTGTTTTTT
TRBJ1-6 TRBV19 - - CASSTSGAISPLHF TGTGCCAGTAGTACCAGCGGGGCTATTTCACCCCTCCACTTT
TRBJ1-5 TRBV19 TRBD1 once CASSITGTGGYSNQPQHF TGTGCCAGTAGTATCACCGGGACAGGGGGTTATAGCAATCAGCCCCAGCATTTT
TRBJ1-1 TRBV20-1 - - CSASRTEAFF TGCAGTGCTAGTCGGACTGAAGCTTTCTTT
TRBJ2-1 TRBV18 - - CASSLRRGLDEQFF TGTGCCAGCTCACTACGGAGGGGTCTGGATGAGCAGTTCTTC
TRBJ1-1 TRBV28 TRBD1 - CASSFISGGNTEAFF TGTGCCAGCAGTTTTATCTCAGGGGGAAACACTGAAGCTTTCTTT
TRBJ2-2 TRBV5-1 TRBD2 - CASSSLAGDHTGELFF TGCGCCAGCAGCTCCCTAGCGGGGGATCACACCGGGGAGCTGTTTTTT
TRBJ1-2 TRBV29-1 TRBD1 few CSVGQGGLGYTF TGCAGCGTAGGACAGGGGGGACTCGGCTACACCTTC
TRBJ1-2 TRBV19 TRBD1 - CASSIATGNLYGYTF TGTGCCAGTAGTATAGCGACAGGGAACCTGTATGGCTACACCTTC
TRBJ1-2 TRBV7-8 - once CASSLSQGGYGYTF TGTGCCAGCAGCTTGTCCCAGGGCGGCTATGGCTACACCTTC
TRBJ1-6 TRBV5-1 TRBD1 once CASSTGQGNSPLHF TGCGCCAGCAGCACGGGACAGGGAAATTCACCCCTCCACTTT
TRBJ2-5 TRBV5-1 - - CASSPRTAEETQYF TGCGCCAGCAGCCCCCGGACAGCTGAAGAGACCCAGTACTTC
TRBJ2-7 TRBV7-2 TRBD2 - CASSSRTSGPSYEQYF TGTGCCAGCAGCTCCCGGACTAGCGGGCCCTCCTACGAGCAGTACTTC
TRBJ1-2 TRBV5-4 TRBD1 - CASSRTGKDYGYTF TGTGCCAGCAGTCGGACAGGCAAAGACTATGGCTACACCTTC
TRBJ2-5 TRBV11-2 TRBD1 - CASSQGQGAETQYF TGTGCCAGCAGCCAGGGACAGGGGGCGGAGACCCAGTACTTC
TRBJ2-5 TRBV19 TRBD1 - CASSMAGGQGEKTQYF TGTGCCAGTAGTATGGCCGGGGGACAGGGGGAGAAGACCCAGTACTTC
TRBJ1-4 TRBV25-1 TRBD1 - CASSEIGTGSEKLFF TGTGCCAGCAGTGAAATTGGGACAGGGTCCGAAAAACTGTTTTTT
TRBJ1-4 TRBV4-3 - - CASSQVRQEEKLFF TGCGCCAGCAGCCAAGTAAGACAGGAGGAAAAACTGTTTTTT
TRBJ2-1 TRBV3-1/TRBV3-2 - - CASSPYREGEQFF TGTGCCAGCAGCCCCTACAGGGAGGGTGAGCAGTTCTTC
TRBJ2-2 TRBV4-3 TRBD2 - CASGTSGVAGELFF TGCGCCAGCGGGACTAGCGGGGTTGCCGGGGAGCTGTTTTTT
TRBJ1-2 TRBV7-3 - once CASSAHRSSNYGYTF TGTGCCAGCAGCGCTCACAGGAGTTCTAACTATGGCTACACCTTC
TRBJ2-3 TRBV11-3 - - CASSLVSADTQYF TGTGCCAGCAGCTTAGTGAGCGCAGATACGCAGTATTTT
TRBJ2-7 TRBV5-4 - once CASSSPQSGGMGEQYF TGTGCCAGCAGCTCCCCCCAGAGTGGGGGGATGGGTGAGCAGTACTTC
TRBJ2-2 TRBV7-3 - - CASSSTSGELFF TGTGCCAGCAGCTCAACGAGCGGGGAGCTGTTTTTT
TRBJ2-6 TRBV3-1/TRBV3-2 TRBD1 - CASSPKGTASSGANVLTF TGTGCCAGCAGCCCCAAGGGGACAGCTTCCTCTGGGGCCAACGTCCTGACTTTC
TRBJ1-1 TRBV6-5 - - CASRTDTAGAEAFF TGTGCCAGCAGGACCGACACCGCCGGCGCTGAAGCTTTCTTT
TRBJ1-3 TRBV5-4 TRBD1 - CASSSARTGEPGNTIYF TGTGCCAGCAGCTCGGCAAGGACAGGGGAGCCAGGAAACACCATATATTTT
TRBJ2-2 TRBV5-1 - - CASSSGPGHGNTGELFF TGCGCCAGCAGCTCGGGGCCGGGACACGGGAACACCGGGGAGCTGTTTTTT
TRBJ2-7 TRBV5-3 TRBD1 - CARSLIGTAYEQYF TGTGCCAGAAGCTTGATTGGGACAGCCTACGAGCAGTACTTC
TRBJ1-1 TRBV4-2 - - CASSQDLSIPEAFF TGTGCCAGCAGCCAAGATCTAAGTATACCTGAAGCTTTCTTT
TRBJ1-3 TRBV10-3 - - CAISELGRLFTSPSSGNTIYF TGTGCCATCAGTGAGTTGGGGAGACTATTCACCTCACCAAGCTCTGGAAACACCATATATTTT
TRBJ2-1 TRBV5-1 TRBD2 once CASSLPGLAGYNEQFF TGCGCCAGCAGCTTACCCGGACTAGCGGGGTACAATGAGCAGTTCTTC
TRBJ1-1 TRBV14 - - CASSQGESTEAFF TGTGCCAGCAGCCAAGGGGAGAGCACTGAAGCTTTCTTT
TRBJ2-7 TRBV5-4 - - CASSLPGGGYEQYF TGTGCCAGCAGCTTGCCCGGGGGAGGCTACGAGCAGTACTTC
TRBJ1-5 TRBV6-2/TRBV6-3 - many CASSLRGYQPQHF TGTGCCAGCAGTTTAAGGGGTTATCAGCCCCAGCATTTT
TRBJ1-2 TRBV6-5 - - CASRTVGAGGYGYTF TGTGCCAGCAGGACCGTAGGGGCTGGGGGGTATGGCTACACCTTC
TRBJ2-7 TRBV30 - once CAWNKAGGGQYF TGTGCCTGGAATAAGGCAGGGGGAGGGCAGTACTTC
TRBJ2-3 TRBV5-5 TRBD2 - CASSLKGQSSLAGRTDTQYF TGTGCCAGCAGCTTGAAGGGACAAAGCAGTCTAGCGGGCAGGACAGATACGCAGTATTTT
TRBJ2-7 TRBV2 - - CASSESRVWYEQYF TGTGCCAGCAGTGAATCGCGGGTGTGGTACGAGCAGTACTTC
TRBJ1-6 TRBV7-9 - - CASSLTRSQSPLHF TGTGCCAGCAGCCTGACGCGGTCTCAGTCACCCCTCCACTTT
TRBJ2-5 TRBV7-9 TRBD1 - CASSYGTAKETQYF TGTGCCAGCAGCTATGGGACAGCCAAAGAGACCCAGTACTTC
TRBJ1-1 TRBV6-2/TRBV6-3 TRBD1 once CASSYRPKTGGSAKAFF TGTGCCAGCAGTTACCGGCCGAAGACAGGGGGCTCCGCTAAAGCTTTCTTT
TRBJ1-2 TRBV7-2 - - CASSSDRFGYTF TGTGCCAGCAGCTCCGACAGGTTTGGCTACACCTTC
TRBJ2-2 TRBV7-7 TRBD1 many CASSLDRANTGELFF TGTGCTAGCAGCTTGGACAGGGCGAACACCGGGGAGCTGTTTTTT
TRBJ1-5 TRBV6-1 - - CASSERGGGDNQPQHF TGTGCCAGCAGTGAACGGGGCGGGGGCGACAATCAGCCCCAGCATTTT
TRBJ2-1 TRBV2 TRBD2 - CASSEGSGGAYEQFF TGTGCCAGCAGTGAGGGTAGCGGGGGGGCATATGAGCAGTTCTTC
TRBJ2-3 TRBV7-6 TRBD1 - CASRTGSYTDTQYF TGTGCCAGCAGGACAGGGAGCTACACAGATACGCAGTATTTT